This T cell receptor (beta chain) was identified during a study of cytomegalovirus exposure and HLA in healthy donors. 13 Jbeta primers and 60 Vbeta primers were used for the PCR. Generated by immunoSEQ multiplex PCR, the TCRdb table keeps only in-frame clones and is missing some. With around 100,000 clones in the sample, the ten largest clones hold 6.8%. About this clone itself: Its antigen is undetermined.

Findings of the study overall: The authors considered a cluster of highly shared sequence variants likely to be a sequencing artifact.

Specimen: PBMCs. The sequence derives from a man aged 40-49 years in good health and CMV-seropositive.

The CDR3 region has the DNA TGTGCCAGTAGTAGGAGCTCTGGGGCCAACGTCCTGACTTTC. Amino acids: CASSRSSGANVLTF. V and J are TRBV19 and TRBJ2-6; D gene unclear. V shed 4 bases and J shed 0 bases, with 4 bases lying between them. The germline V gene has CDR1 LNHDA and CDR2 SQIVND (reference sequence). The CDR3 is 14 residues long.